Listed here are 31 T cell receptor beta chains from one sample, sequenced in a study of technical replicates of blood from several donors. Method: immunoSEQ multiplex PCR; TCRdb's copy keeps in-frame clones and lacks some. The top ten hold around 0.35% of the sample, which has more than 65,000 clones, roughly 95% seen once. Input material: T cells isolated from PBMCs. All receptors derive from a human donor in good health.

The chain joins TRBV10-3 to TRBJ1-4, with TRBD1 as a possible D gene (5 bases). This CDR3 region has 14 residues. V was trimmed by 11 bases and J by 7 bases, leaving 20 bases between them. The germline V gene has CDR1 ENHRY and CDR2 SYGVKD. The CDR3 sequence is CASATGTGGEKLFF. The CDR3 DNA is TGTGCCTCAGCTACGGGGACCGGGGGTGAAAAACTGTTTTTT.

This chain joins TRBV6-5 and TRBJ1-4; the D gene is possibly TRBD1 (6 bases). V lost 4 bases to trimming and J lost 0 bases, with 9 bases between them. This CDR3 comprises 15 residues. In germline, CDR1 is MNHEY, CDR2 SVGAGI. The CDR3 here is CASSLTGATNEKLFF. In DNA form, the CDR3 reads TGTGCCAGCAGTTTGACAGGTGCAACTAATGAAAAACTGTTTTTT.

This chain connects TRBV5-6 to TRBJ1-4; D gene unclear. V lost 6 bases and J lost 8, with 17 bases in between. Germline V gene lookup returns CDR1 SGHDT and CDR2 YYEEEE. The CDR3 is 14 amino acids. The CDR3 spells CASTRAGKGEKLFF. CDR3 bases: TGTGCCAGCACCCGTGCGGGAAAGGGCGAAAAACTGTTTTTT.

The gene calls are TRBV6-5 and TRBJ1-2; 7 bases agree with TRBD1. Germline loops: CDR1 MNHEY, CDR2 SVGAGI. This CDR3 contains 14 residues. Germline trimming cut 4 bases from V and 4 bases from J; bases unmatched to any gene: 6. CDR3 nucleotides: TGTGCCAGCAGTTTCAGGGGACAGTTCTATGGCTACACCTTC. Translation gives CASSFRGQFYGYTF.

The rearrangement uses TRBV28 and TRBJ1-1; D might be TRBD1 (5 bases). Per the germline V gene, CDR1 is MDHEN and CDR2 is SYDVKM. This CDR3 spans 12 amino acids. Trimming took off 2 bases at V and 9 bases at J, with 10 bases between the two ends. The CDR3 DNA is TGTGCCAGCAGTTTAGGGGCTGAGAAAGCTTTCTTT. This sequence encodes CASSLGAEKAFF.

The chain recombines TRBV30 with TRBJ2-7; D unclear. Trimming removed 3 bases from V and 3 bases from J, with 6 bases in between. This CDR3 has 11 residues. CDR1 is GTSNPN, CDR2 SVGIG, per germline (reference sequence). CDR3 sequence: CAWRFNYEQYF. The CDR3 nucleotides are TGTGCCTGGAGATTCAACTACGAGCAGTACTTC.

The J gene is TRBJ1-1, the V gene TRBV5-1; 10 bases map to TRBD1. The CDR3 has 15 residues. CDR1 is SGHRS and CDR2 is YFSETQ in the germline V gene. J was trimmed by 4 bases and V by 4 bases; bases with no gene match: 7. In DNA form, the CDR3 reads TGCGCCAGCAGCCAATGGGGGACAGGGGTCACTGAAGCTTTCTTT. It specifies CASSQWGTGVTEAFF.

Here the CDR3 DNA reads TGTGCCAGCAGCCCCCGAGGGGTACTAGCGGGAGTTCTGAACACCGGGGAGCTGTTTTTT. It is translated as CASSPRGVLAGVLNTGELFF. The rearrangement uses TRBV9 and TRBJ2-2; 11 bases are shared with TRBD2. The CDR3 contains 20 residues. The V gene end was trimmed by 4 bases and the J gene end by 1 base; junction bases not matched to a gene: 15. Germline values: CDR1 SGDLS, CDR2 YYNGEE.

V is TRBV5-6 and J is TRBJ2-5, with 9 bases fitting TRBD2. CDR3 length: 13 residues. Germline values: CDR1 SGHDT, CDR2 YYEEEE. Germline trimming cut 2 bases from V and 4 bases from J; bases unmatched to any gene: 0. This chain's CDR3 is CASSLLAGETQYF. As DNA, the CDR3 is TGTGCCAGCAGCTTACTAGCGGGAGAGACCCAGTACTTC.

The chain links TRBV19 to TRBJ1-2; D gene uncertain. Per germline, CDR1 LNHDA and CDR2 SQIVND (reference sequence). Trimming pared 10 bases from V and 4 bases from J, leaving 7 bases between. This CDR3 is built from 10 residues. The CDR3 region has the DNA TGTGCCACACTTAGCTATGGCTACACCTTC. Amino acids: CATLSYGYTF.

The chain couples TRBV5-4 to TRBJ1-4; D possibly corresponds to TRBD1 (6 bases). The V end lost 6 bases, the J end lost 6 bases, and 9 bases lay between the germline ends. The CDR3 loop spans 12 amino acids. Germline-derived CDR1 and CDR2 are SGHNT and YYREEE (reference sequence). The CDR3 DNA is TGTGCCAGCATGGCAGGGGATGAAAAACTGTTTTTT. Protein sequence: CASMAGDEKLFF. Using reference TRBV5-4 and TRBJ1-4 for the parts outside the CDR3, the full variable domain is ETGVTQSPTHLIKTRGQQVTLRCSSQSGHNTVSWYQQALGQGPQFIFQYYREEENGRGNFPPRFSGLQFPNYSSELNVNALELDDSALYLCASMAGDEKLFFGSGTQLSVL.

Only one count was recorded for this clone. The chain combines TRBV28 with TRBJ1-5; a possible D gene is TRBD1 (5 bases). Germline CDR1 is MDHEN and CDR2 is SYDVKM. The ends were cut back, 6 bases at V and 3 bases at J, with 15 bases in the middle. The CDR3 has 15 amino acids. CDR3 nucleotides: TGTGCCAGCAGACGCCTGGACATACTCAATCAGCCCCAGCATTTT. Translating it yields CASRRLDILNQPQHF.

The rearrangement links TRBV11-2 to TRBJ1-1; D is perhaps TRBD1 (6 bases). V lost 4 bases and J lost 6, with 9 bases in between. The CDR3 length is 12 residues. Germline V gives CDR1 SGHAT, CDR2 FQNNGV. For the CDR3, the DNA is TGTGCCAGCAGCTGGGGGCCGCCTGAAGCTTTCTTT. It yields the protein CASSWGPPEAFF.

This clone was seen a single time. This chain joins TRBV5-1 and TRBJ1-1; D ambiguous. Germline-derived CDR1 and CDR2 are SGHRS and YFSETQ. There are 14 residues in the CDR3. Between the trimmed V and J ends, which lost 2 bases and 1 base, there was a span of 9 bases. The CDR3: CASSLPGQNTEAFF. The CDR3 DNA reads TGCGCCAGCAGCTTACCGGGTCAGAACACTGAAGCTTTCTTT. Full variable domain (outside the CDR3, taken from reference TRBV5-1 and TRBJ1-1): KAGVTQTPRYLIKTRGQQVTLSCSPISGHRSVSWYQQTPGQGLQFLFEYFSETQRNKGNFPGRFSGRQFSNSRSEMNVSTLELGDSALYLCASSLPGQNTEAFFGQGTRLTVV.

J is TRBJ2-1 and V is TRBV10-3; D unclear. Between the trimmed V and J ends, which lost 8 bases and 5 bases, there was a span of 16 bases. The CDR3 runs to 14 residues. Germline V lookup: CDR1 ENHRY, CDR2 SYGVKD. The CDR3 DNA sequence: TGTGCCATCGGTGGTAGAGTTCAAAACAATGAGCAGTTCTTC. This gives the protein CAIGGRVQNNEQFF.

DNA for the CDR3: TGCAGCGTTCAGGATTATGGCTACACCTTC. Translation gives CSVQDYGYTF. J is TRBJ1-2 and V is TRBV29-1; D is ambiguous. The germline V gene encodes CDR1 SQVTM and CDR2 ANQGSEA. V shed 5 bases and J shed 5 bases, with 6 bases lying between them. The CDR3 sequence is 10 residues long.

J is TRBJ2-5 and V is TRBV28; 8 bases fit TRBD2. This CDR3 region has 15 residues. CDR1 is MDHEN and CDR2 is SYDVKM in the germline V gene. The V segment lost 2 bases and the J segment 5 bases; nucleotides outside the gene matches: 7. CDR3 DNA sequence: TGTGCCAGCAGTTTACAGCGGGAGACAGTCGAGACCCAGTACTTC. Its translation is CASSLQRETVETQYF.

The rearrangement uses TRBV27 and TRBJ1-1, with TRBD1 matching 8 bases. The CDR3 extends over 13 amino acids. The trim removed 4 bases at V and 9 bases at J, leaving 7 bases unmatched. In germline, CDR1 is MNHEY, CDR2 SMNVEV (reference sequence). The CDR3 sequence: CASSSTGVGKAFF. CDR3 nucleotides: TGTGCCAGCAGTTCGACAGGGGTGGGAAAAGCTTTCTTT.

The CDR3 DNA is TGTGCCAGCAGTATAGGACAGAGGTACGAGCAGTACTTC. This gives the protein CASSIGQRYEQYF. This rearrangement joins TRBV11-3 to TRBJ2-7; possible D gene TRBD1, 6 bases. Germline V gives CDR1 SGHNT, CDR2 YENEEA. Deletions cut 6 bases from V and 4 bases from J, with 13 bases between. This CDR3 is built from 13 residues.

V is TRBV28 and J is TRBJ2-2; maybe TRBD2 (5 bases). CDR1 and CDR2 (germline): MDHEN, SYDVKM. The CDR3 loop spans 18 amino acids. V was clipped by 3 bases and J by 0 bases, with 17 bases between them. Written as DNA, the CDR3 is TGTGCCAGCAGTTTCCTCCCCTCGGAGGTGGCGAACACCGGGGAGCTGTTTTTT. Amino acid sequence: CASSFLPSEVANTGELFF.

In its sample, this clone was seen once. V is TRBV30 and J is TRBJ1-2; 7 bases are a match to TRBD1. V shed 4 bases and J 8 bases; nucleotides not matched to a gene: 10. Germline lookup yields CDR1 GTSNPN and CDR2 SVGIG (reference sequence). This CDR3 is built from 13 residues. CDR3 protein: CAWTATGLYGYTF. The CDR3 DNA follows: TGTGCCTGGACTGCGACAGGGCTTTACGGCTACACCTTC.

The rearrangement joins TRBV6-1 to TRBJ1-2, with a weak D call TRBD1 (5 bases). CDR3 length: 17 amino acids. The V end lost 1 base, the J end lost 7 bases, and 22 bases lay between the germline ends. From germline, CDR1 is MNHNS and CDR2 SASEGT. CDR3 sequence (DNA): TGTGCCAGCAGTGAAGAACCTAGGTTTGGGAGGGGCAGTGGCTACACCTTC. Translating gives CASSEEPRFGRGSGYTF.

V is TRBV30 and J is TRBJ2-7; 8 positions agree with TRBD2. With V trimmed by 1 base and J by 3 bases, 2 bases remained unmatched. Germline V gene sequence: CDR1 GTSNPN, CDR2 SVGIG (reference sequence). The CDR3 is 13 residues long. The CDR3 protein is CAWSGGRNYEQYF. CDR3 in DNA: TGTGCCTGGAGTGGCGGGAGGAACTACGAGCAGTACTTC.

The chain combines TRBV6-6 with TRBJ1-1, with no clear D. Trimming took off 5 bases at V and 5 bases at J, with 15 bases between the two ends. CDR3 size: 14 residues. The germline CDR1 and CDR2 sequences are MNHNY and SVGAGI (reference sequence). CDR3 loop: CASSAIGVRTEAFF. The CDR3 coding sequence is TGTGCCAGCAGTGCCATCGGGGTAAGGACTGAAGCTTTCTTT.

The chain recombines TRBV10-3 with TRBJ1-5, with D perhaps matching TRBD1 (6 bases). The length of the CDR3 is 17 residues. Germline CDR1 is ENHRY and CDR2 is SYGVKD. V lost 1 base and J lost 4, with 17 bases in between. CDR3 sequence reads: CAISEYPTTGGNQPQHF. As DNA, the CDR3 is TGTGCCATCAGTGAGTACCCCACGACAGGCGGGAATCAGCCCCAGCATTTT.

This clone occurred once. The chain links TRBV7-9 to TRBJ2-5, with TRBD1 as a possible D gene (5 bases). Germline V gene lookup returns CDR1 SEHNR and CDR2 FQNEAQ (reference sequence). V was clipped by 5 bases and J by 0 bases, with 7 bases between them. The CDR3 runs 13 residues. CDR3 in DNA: TGTGCCAGCAGCCGACAGTACCAAGAGACCCAGTACTTC. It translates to CASSRQYQETQYF.

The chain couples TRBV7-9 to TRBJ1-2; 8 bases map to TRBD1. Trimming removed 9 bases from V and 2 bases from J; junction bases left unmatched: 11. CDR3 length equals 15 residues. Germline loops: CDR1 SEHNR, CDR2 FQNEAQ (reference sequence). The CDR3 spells CASQDRELNNYGYTF. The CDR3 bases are TGTGCCAGTCAGGACAGGGAACTCAACAACTATGGCTACACCTTC.

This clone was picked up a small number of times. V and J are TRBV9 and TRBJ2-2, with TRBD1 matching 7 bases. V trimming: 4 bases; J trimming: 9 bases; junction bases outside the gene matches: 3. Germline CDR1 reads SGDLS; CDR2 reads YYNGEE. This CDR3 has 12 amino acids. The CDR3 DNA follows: TGTGCCAGCAGCTCACAGGGGAGGGAGCTGTTTTTT. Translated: CASSSQGRELFF.

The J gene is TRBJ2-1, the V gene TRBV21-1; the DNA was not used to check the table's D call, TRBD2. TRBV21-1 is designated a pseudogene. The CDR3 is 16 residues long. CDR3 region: CASSKGPGELHNEQFF. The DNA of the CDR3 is TGTGCCAGCAGCAAAGGCCCGGGAGAACTTCACAATGAGCAGTTCTTC.

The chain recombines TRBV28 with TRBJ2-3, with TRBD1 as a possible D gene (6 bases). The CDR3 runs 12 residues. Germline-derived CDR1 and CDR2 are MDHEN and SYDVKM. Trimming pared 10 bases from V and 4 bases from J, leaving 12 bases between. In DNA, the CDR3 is TGTGCCACTACGGACAGTTCAGATACGCAGTATTTT. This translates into CATTDSSDTQYF. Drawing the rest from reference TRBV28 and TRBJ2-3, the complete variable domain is DVKVTQSSRYLVKRTGEKVFLECVQDMDHENMFWYRQDPGLGLRLIYFSYDVKMKEKGDIPEGYSVSREKKERFSLILESASTNQTSMYLCATTDSSDTQYFGPGTRLTVL.

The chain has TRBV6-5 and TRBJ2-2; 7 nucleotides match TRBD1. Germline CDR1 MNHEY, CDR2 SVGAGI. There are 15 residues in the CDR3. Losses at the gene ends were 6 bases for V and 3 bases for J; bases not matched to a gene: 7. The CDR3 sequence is CASRTGRGYTGELFF. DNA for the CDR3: TGTGCCAGCAGGACAGGGAGAGGGTACACCGGGGAGCTGTTTTTT.